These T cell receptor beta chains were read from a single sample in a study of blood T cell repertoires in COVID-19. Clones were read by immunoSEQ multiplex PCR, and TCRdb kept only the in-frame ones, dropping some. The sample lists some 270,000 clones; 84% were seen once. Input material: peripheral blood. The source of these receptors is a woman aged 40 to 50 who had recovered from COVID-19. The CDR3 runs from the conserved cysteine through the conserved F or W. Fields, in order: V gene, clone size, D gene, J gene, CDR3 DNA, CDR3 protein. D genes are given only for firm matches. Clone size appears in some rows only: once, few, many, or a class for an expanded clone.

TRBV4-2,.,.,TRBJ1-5,TGTGCCAGCAGCCAAACTCTAAGGCGGTCAGATAGCAATCAGCCCCAGCATTTT,CASSQTLRRSDSNQPQHF
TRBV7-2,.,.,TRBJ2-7,TGTGCCAGCAGCTTCCAGCCCCAGGTTTCCGAGCAGTACTTC,CASSFQPQVSEQYF
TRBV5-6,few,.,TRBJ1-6,TGTGCCAGCAGCTTGGATCAGGGTGCCTATAATTCACCCCTCCACTTT,CASSLDQGAYNSPLHF
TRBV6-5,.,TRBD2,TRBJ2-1,TGTGCCAGCAGTTACTCAACTACTAGCGGCTATGAGCAGTTCTTC,CASSYSTTSGYEQFF
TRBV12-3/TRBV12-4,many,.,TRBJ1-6,TGTGCCAGCAGTTCCTGGGGCGGTCCCCTCCACTTT,CASSSWGGPLHF
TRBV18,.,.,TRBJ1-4,TGTGCCAGCTCACCAGGGGGGGCAGGTGAAAAACTGTTTTTT,CASSPGGAGEKLFF
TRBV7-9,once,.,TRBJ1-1,TGTGCCAGCAGCTTAGCGGCCCAAACTGAAGCTTTCTTT,CASSLAAQTEAFF
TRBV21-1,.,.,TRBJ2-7,TGTGCCCCCTATTTAGGGGACACCTACGAGCAGTACTTC,CAPYLGDTYEQYF
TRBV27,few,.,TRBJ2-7,TGTGCCAGCAGTTTTGTAGGGCAGGGTGGTGAGCAGTACTTC,CASSFVGQGGEQYF
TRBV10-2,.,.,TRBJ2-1,TGCGCCAGCAGTCGCTCAGGGGGGAATGAGCAGTTCTTC,CASSRSGGNEQFF
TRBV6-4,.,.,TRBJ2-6,TGTGCCAGCAGTAAGAGCTCTGGGGCCAACGTCCTGACTTTC,CASSKSSGANVLTF
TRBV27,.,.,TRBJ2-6,TGTGCCAGCAGTAAAACAGGCTCTGGGGCCAACGTCCTGACTTTC,CASSKTGSGANVLTF
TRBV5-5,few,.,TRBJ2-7,TGTGCCAGCAGTCTCGACAGTTTGTACTTC,CASSLDSLYF
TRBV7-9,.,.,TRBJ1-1,TGTGCCAGCAGCCTAATGACAGGAACTGAAGCTTTCTTT,CASSLMTGTEAFF
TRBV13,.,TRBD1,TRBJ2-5,TGTGCCAGCAGCGCCCGGGACAGGGGGCTTGAAGAGACCCAGTACTTC,CASSARDRGLEETQYF
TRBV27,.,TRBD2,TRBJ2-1,TGTGCCAGCAGTGGGACTAGCGTAGTAGGTGAGCAGTTCTTC,CASSGTSVVGEQFF
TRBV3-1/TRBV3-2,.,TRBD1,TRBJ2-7,TGTGCCAGCAGCCCAAAATCAGGGACAGGGGTTTACTACGAGCAGTACTTC,CASSPKSGTGVYYEQYF
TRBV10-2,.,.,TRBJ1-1,TGCGCCAGCAGCCGACAAGGAATGAACACTGAAGCTTTCTTT,CASSRQGMNTEAFF
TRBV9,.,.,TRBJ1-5,TGTGCCAGCAGCGTGACAGATGGCCAGCCCCAGCATTTT,CASSVTDGQPQHF
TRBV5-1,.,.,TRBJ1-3,TGCGCCAGCAGGGGGGGGGCAGCTCCTGGAAACACCATATATTTT,CASRGGAAPGNTIYF
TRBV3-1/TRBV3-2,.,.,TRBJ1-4,TGTGCCAGCGGACACCTAGGGGAAAAACTGTTTTTT,CASGHLGEKLFF
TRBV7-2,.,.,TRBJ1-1,TGTGCCAGCAGCTTAGAACGGAGCTCCGAAGCTTTCTTT,CASSLERSSEAFF
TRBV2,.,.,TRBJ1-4,TGTGCCAGCAGCCAACTTGGGGGCGGTAATGAAAAACTGTTTTTT,CASSQLGGGNEKLFF
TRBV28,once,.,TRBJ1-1,TGTGCCAGCAGTTTTTGGGTGGAGGTGAACACTGAAGCTTTCTTT,CASSFWVEVNTEAFF
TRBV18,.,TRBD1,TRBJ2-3,TGTGCCAGCTCGTCGACAGGGGGCACAGATACGCAGTATTTT,CASSSTGGTDTQYF
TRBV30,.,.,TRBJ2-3,TGTGCCTGGACCAGTATGGGGGGACCATCCGATACGCAGTATTTT,CAWTSMGGPSDTQYF
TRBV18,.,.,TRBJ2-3,TGTGCCAGCTCACCACCGGCGGGGTCTAGCACAGATACGCAGTATTTT,CASSPPAGSSTDTQYF
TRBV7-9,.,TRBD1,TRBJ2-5,TGTGCCAGCAGCCCCGGACAGGTCGATTACCAAGAGACCCAGTACTTC,CASSPGQVDYQETQYF
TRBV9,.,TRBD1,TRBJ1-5,TGTGCCAGCAGCCCCCACAAAGGGACAGCTCATGGAACCCAGCATTTT,CASSPHKGTAHGTQHF
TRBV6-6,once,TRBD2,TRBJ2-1,TGTGCCAGCAGTTTCCTAAAGCGGGGGGGCCGTCATGAGCAGTTCTTC,CASSFLKRGGRHEQFF
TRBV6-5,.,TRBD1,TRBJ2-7,TGTGCCAGCAGAGGAACCGGGACAGGCGTATACGAGCAGTACTTC,CASRGTGTGVYEQYF
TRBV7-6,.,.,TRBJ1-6,TGTGCCAGCAGCTTGCGGGGGCCGAGGGATTCACCCCTCCACTTT,CASSLRGPRDSPLHF
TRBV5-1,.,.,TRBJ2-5,TGCGCCAGCAGCTCGGTCTGGGGCAGGGAAGAGACCCAGTACTTC,CASSSVWGREETQYF
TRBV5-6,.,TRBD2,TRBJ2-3,TGTGCCAGCAGTCGACGAGCGGGGGGGTCAGATACGCAGTATTTT,CASSRRAGGSDTQYF
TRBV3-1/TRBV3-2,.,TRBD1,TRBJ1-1,TGTGCCAGCAGCCAAGATGTGAGGGCAGGGGGCACGTGGGAAGCTTTCTTT,CASSQDVRAGGTWEAFF
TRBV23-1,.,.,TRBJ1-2,TGCGCCAGCAGTCATCGAACCAGGGAATGTGGCTACTATGGCTACACCTTC,CASSHRTRECGYYGYTF
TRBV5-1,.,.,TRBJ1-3,TGCGCCAGCAGCTTGGAGGGAGGACTTACTGGAAACACCATATATTTT,CASSLEGGLTGNTIYF
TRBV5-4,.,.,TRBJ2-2,TGTGCCAGCAGCCCCGAAGGAGGAACGAACACCGGGGAGCTGTTTTTT,CASSPEGGTNTGELFF
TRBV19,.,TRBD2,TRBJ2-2,TGTGCCAGTAGTTGGCCTAGCGGGGGGCAAGTGGAGCTGTTTTTT,CASSWPSGGQVELFF
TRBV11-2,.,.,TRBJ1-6,TGTGCCAGCGGTTGGGCTTATAATTCACCCCTCCACTTT,CASGWAYNSPLHF
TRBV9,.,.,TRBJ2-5,TGTGCCAGCAGCGTAGGGCCCGCGGAAGAGACCCAGTACTTC,CASSVGPAEETQYF
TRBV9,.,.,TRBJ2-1,TGTGCCAGCAGCGTGCAGGGGAACAATGAGCAGTTCTTC,CASSVQGNNEQFF
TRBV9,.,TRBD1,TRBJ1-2,TGTGCCAGCAGCGTAGTACAGGGGGGTTACACCTTC,CASSVVQGGYTF
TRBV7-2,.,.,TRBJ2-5,TGTGCCAGCAGCCCAGGGAACAGGGTCCGCGGGGAGACCCAGTACTTC,CASSPGNRVRGETQYF
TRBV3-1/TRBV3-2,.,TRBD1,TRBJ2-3,TGTGCCAGCAGCCGGACAGGGGGGGGAGATACGCAGTATTTT,CASSRTGGGDTQYF
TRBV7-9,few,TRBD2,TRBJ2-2,TGTGCCAGCAGCCAAGCTACTAGCGGGGGGTACACCGGGGAGCTGTTTTTT,CASSQATSGGYTGELFF
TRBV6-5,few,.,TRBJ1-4,TGTGCCAGCAGTCTTCGCCTCGGTAATGAAAAACTGTTTTTT,CASSLRLGNEKLFF
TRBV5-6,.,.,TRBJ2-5,TGTGCCAGCAGCTTACCGGGAAGAGAAGAGACCCAGTACTTC,CASSLPGREETQYF
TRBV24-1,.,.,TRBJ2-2,TGTGCCACCAGTGACAGTACCGGGGAGCTGTTTTTT,CATSDSTGELFF
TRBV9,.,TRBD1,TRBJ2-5,TGTGCCAGCAGCGCAGACAGGGGGCGAGAGACCCAGTACTTC,CASSADRGRETQYF
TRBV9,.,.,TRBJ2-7,TGTGCCAGCAGCACCGAGTCCTACGAGCAGTACTTC,CASSTESYEQYF
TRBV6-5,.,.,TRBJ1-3,TGTGCCAGCAGTTACAATGGCGGGGGGCCTGGAAACACCATATATTTT,CASSYNGGGPGNTIYF
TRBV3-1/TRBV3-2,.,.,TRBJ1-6,TGTGCCAGCAGCCAAGGCAGGGGATATTCACCCCTCCACTTT,CASSQGRGYSPLHF
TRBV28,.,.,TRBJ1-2,TGTGCCAGCAGTTTATTTCTCGGGGGGAATCACTATGGCTACACCTTC,CASSLFLGGNHYGYTF
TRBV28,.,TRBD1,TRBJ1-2,TGTGCTACGGGGACAGGATTCTATGGCTACACCTTC,CATGTGFYGYTF
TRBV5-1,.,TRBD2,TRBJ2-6,TGCGCCAGCAGCTTGCTTTTGCGGGGGGCCTCTGGGGCCAACGTCCTGACTTTC,CASSLLLRGASGANVLTF